These T cell receptor beta chains were read from a single sample in a study of cytomegalovirus exposure and HLA in healthy donors. Generated by immunoSEQ multiplex PCR, the TCRdb table keeps only in-frame clones and is missing some. This sample has about 120,000 clones, with 55% to 75% found just once. Specimen: PBMCs. Receptor source: a woman between 40 and 55 years old in good health and CMV-seropositive. Both conserved end residues are part of each CDR3. D genes are given only for firm matches. The size of a clone is reported for some rows only, either as once, few or many, or as a class for expanded clones.

v_call: TRBV9
clone_size: .
d_call: .
j_call: TRBJ2-7
cdr3_aa: CASSVGESSYEQYF
cdr3_nt: TGTGCCAGCAGCGTAGGGGAGAGCTCCTACGAGCAGTACTTC

v_call: TRBV7-8
clone_size: .
d_call: .
j_call: TRBJ2-2
cdr3_aa: CASNVLGAGTGELFF
cdr3_nt: TGTGCCAGCAACGTCTTGGGGGCGGGCACCGGGGAGCTGTTTTTT

v_call: TRBV29-1
clone_size: .
d_call: TRBD2
j_call: TRBJ2-7
cdr3_aa: CSVEVWSGGVAGTSGTPGYEQYF
cdr3_nt: TGCAGCGTTGAAGTTTGGTCAGGGGGCGTCGCCGGGACTAGCGGGACACCGGGGTACGAGCAGTACTTC

v_call: TRBV27
clone_size: .
d_call: TRBD2
j_call: TRBJ2-1
cdr3_aa: CASSDLAGGPDYNEQFF
cdr3_nt: TGTGCCAGCAGTGATCTAGCGGGAGGGCCAGACTACAATGAGCAGTTCTTC

v_call: TRBV5-1
clone_size: .
d_call: .
j_call: TRBJ2-2
cdr3_aa: CASSFGSNGELFF
cdr3_nt: TGCGCCAGCAGCTTCGGTTCTAACGGGGAGCTGTTTTTT

v_call: TRBV7-9
clone_size: few
d_call: .
j_call: TRBJ2-1
cdr3_aa: CASSPSEGAVSYNEQFF
cdr3_nt: TGTGCCAGCAGCCCGAGCGAAGGGGCCGTATCCTACAATGAGCAGTTCTTC

v_call: TRBV19
clone_size: few
d_call: TRBD2
j_call: TRBJ2-7
cdr3_aa: CASSKTTSGRAYEQYF
cdr3_nt: TGTGCCAGTAGTAAAACAACTAGCGGGAGGGCCTACGAGCAGTACTTC

v_call: TRBV30
clone_size: .
d_call: TRBD2
j_call: TRBJ2-1
cdr3_aa: CAWSAYRREGPLNYNEQFF
cdr3_nt: TGTGCCTGGAGTGCCTACAGGCGGGAGGGCCCCCTCAACTACAATGAGCAGTTCTTC

v_call: TRBV25-1
clone_size: .
d_call: TRBD1
j_call: TRBJ1-1
cdr3_aa: CASSELENRGSEAFF
cdr3_nt: TGTGCCAGCAGTGAATTAGAGAACAGGGGCTCTGAAGCTTTCTTT

v_call: TRBV18
clone_size: .
d_call: .
j_call: TRBJ1-4
cdr3_aa: CASSLNTQGGEKLFF
cdr3_nt: TGTGCCAGCTCACTCAACACCCAAGGCGGTGAAAAACTGTTTTTT

v_call: TRBV11-2
clone_size: few
d_call: .
j_call: TRBJ2-1
cdr3_aa: CASSLSSADNEQFF
cdr3_nt: TGTGCCAGCAGCTTGAGCAGCGCGGACAATGAGCAGTTCTTC

v_call: TRBV5-1
clone_size: few
d_call: .
j_call: TRBJ2-2
cdr3_aa: CASGQGRATGELFF
cdr3_nt: TGCGCCAGCGGCCAGGGAAGGGCGACCGGGGAGCTGTTTTTT

v_call: TRBV7-6
clone_size: .
d_call: .
j_call: TRBJ1-3
cdr3_aa: CASSSPSGLDSGNTIYF
cdr3_nt: TGTGCCAGCAGCTCCCCGTCAGGCCTGGACTCTGGAAACACCATATATTTT

v_call: TRBV7-2
clone_size: .
d_call: .
j_call: TRBJ2-1
cdr3_aa: CASSPPVHNEQFF
cdr3_nt: TGTGCCAGCAGCCCCCCGGTGCACAATGAGCAGTTCTTC

v_call: TRBV4-3
clone_size: .
d_call: .
j_call: TRBJ2-7
cdr3_aa: CASSQTLWRESSYEQYF
cdr3_nt: TGCGCCAGCAGCCAAACCCTCTGGCGGGAATCATCCTACGAGCAGTACTTC

v_call: TRBV10-3
clone_size: .
d_call: .
j_call: TRBJ2-1
cdr3_aa: CAILGGLAEPEQFF
cdr3_nt: TGTGCCATTTTGGGGGGGCTAGCGGAGCCTGAGCAGTTCTTC

v_call: TRBV2
clone_size: few
d_call: .
j_call: TRBJ2-3
cdr3_aa: CASSGGTATDTQYF
cdr3_nt: TGTGCCAGCAGTGGGGGGACTGCCACAGATACGCAGTATTTT

v_call: TRBV28
clone_size: .
d_call: TRBD1
j_call: TRBJ2-7
cdr3_aa: CASSPRRGPYEQYF
cdr3_nt: TGTGCCAGCAGTCCCCGAAGGGGGCCCTACGAGCAGTACTTC

v_call: TRBV5-1
clone_size: .
d_call: TRBD2
j_call: TRBJ2-3
cdr3_aa: CASSLVIAGDLTDTQYF
cdr3_nt: TGCGCCAGCAGCTTGGTAATAGCGGGGGACCTCACAGATACGCAGTATTTT

v_call: TRBV2
clone_size: .
d_call: TRBD2
j_call: TRBJ2-3
cdr3_aa: CASRLAGGTDTQYF
cdr3_nt: TGTGCCAGCAGACTAGCGGGAGGCACAGATACGCAGTATTTT

v_call: TRBV5-4
clone_size: .
d_call: TRBD1
j_call: TRBJ2-6
cdr3_aa: CASRRGGGANVLTF
cdr3_nt: TGTGCCAGCAGGCGAGGGGGCGGGGCCAACGTCCTGACTTTC

v_call: TRBV6-6
clone_size: few
d_call: .
j_call: TRBJ1-5
cdr3_aa: CASSRSSPRDQPQHF
cdr3_nt: TGTGCCAGCAGCCGAAGCTCGCCGCGGGATCAGCCCCAGCATTTT

v_call: TRBV15
clone_size: .
d_call: TRBD2
j_call: TRBJ2-1
cdr3_aa: CATSRGTSGLLGQFF
cdr3_nt: TGTGCCACCAGCAGAGGGACTAGCGGACTTTTAGGGCAGTTCTTC

v_call: TRBV7-9
clone_size: .
d_call: .
j_call: TRBJ2-7
cdr3_aa: CASSSTHGGEQYF
cdr3_nt: TGTGCCAGCAGCTCTACCCACGGGGGCGAGCAGTACTTC

v_call: TRBV7-9
clone_size: few
d_call: TRBD1
j_call: TRBJ2-1
cdr3_aa: CSSSSGQGAGNEQFF
cdr3_nt: TGTTCCAGCAGCTCCGGACAGGGGGCAGGCAATGAGCAGTTCTTC

v_call: TRBV29-1
clone_size: .
d_call: TRBD1
j_call: TRBJ2-7
cdr3_aa: CSVVGDRTYEQYF
cdr3_nt: TGCAGCGTTGTGGGGGACAGAACCTACGAGCAGTACTTC

v_call: TRBV6-5
clone_size: few
d_call: .
j_call: TRBJ2-1
cdr3_aa: CASSSTGRNNEQFF
cdr3_nt: TGTGCCAGCAGCTCGACAGGGAGGAACAATGAGCAGTTCTTC

v_call: TRBV6-5
clone_size: .
d_call: TRBD1
j_call: TRBJ1-3
cdr3_aa: CASSPWTGGNTIYF
cdr3_nt: TGTGCCAGCAGTCCATGGACAGGCGGAAACACCATATATTTT

v_call: TRBV19
clone_size: .
d_call: TRBD1
j_call: TRBJ2-2
cdr3_aa: CASSTPGQGAGTGELFF
cdr3_nt: TGTGCCAGTAGTACTCCGGGACAGGGGGCCGGCACCGGGGAGCTGTTTTTT

v_call: TRBV9
clone_size: .
d_call: TRBD1
j_call: TRBJ1-1
cdr3_aa: CASSVAQGVGEAFF
cdr3_nt: TGTGCCAGCAGCGTAGCCCAGGGGGTGGGTGAAGCTTTCTTT

v_call: TRBV7-2
clone_size: .
d_call: TRBD2
j_call: TRBJ2-7
cdr3_aa: CASSLGSGGSYEQYF
cdr3_nt: TGTGCCAGCAGCTTAGGTAGCGGGGGCTCCTACGAGCAGTACTTC